This T cell receptor (beta chain) appears in the sequencing data of a study of T cell clones after liver transplantation (dated by TCRdb to between 2018 and 2020). About the investigation overall: The samples were obtained from ITN030ST, a randomized trial that attempted immunosuppression withdrawal within 2 years after liver transplantation. Blood samples were collected pre-transplant, pre-randomization before withdrawal, and post-randomization after either complete withdrawal or failed withdrawal. As an antigen-independent comparator for the donor-reactive sequences, third party-reactive TCRbeta sequences from pre-transplant MLRs were identified as well. Until randomization at 12-24 months post-transplant, subjects were given standard immunosuppression, with no induction therapy. Three of the eight recipients were HCV-positive; the others were transplanted for non-autoimmune, non-viral indications. A cohort of 8 liver transplant recipients was studied, of whom 3 were classified as tolerant and 5 as non-tolerant. To count as tolerant, a recipient had to stay completely off immunosuppression for at least one year without liver enzymes climbing beyond twice the upper limit of normal. Donor-reactive T cell clones were identified by TCRbeta sequencing following a pre-transplant mixed lymphocyte reaction and were subsequently tracked in post-transplant blood. General conclusions and limits of the study: Because allograft tissue specimens were not available, migration of donor-reactive T cells into the graft, rather than deletion, may have occurred. When repertoire turnover was accounted for, significantly reduced detection of donor-reactive sequences was found in 7 of 8 subjects for CD4 and in 8 of 8 subjects for CD8. The conclusions were considered preliminary, being limited by small, heterogeneous patient numbers and non-standardized post-transplant time points. In two subjects, low numbers of available donor cells limited the measurable donor-reactive repertoire. In 5 of 8 subjects, regardless of tolerance or HCV status, circulating donor-reactive CD4 TCRbeta sequences dropped significantly post-transplant. Donor-reactive sequences decreased more than third party-reactive sequences, which suggests partial antigen-specific deletion that was not related to withdrawal success.

The germline V gene yields MDHEN for CDR1 and SYDVKM for CDR2. The CDR3 runs 15 amino acids, cysteine and phenylalanine included. The retained sequence is limited to the CDR3, 45 bases, with the frame set at the first base. The germline V and J ends show losses of 6 bases and 2 bases respectively, and no gene match explains 10 bases of the junction. This clone is a singleton in its sample. Its antigen is not yet known. One base away there is no much larger clone; base qualities are not given. Frozen genomic DNA underwent high-throughput TCRbeta CDR3 sequencing by immunoSEQ, including PCR amplification, mapping, bias correction and internal controls. For the original study's pipeline: Productive rearrangements were retained, and unique TCRbeta sequences were defined by the CDR3 nucleotide sequence together with the V and J gene. A sequence counted as donor-reactive only if the sequence showed at least 5-fold expansion in CFSE-low cells compared with unstimulated pre-transplant cells and had a frequency of at least 0.01%. To ensure at least 90% detection power, minimum frequency thresholds were set for each subject based on that subject's lowest-template unstimulated sample. Jensen-Shannon divergence between the top 1000 TCRbeta sequences after and before transplant was used to measure repertoire turnover. Two-sided Fisher's exact tests were used to test for changes in how often donor-reactive sequences were detected. The immuneACCESS repertoire file appears here via TCRdb, limited to in-frame rearrangements. These files lack a portion of the clones; in checked studies, under half of the deficit traces to unresolved V genes, and the cause of the others is not known. The V and J calls and the clone size are those of that table, but D and trimming were determined from the DNA. The sample table shows approximately 51,000 clones, and about 86% are seen once. Approximately 15% of the sample is in the top ten clones.

Unstimulated PBMCs, after thawing, were stained for CD3, CD4 and CD8 and then FACS-sorted into CD3+CD4+ and CD3+CD8+ populations. Each of the 8 studied subjects was randomized to immunosuppression withdrawal. The Qiagen DNeasy Blood and Tissue Kit was used to isolate genomic DNA. The TCR comes from a human patient who received a liver transplant. Once a transplant has taken place, some T cells may be donor derived. The chain employs TRBV28 and TRBJ2-7; TRBD1 agrees with 7 junctional bases. The sample was CD8+ T cells from blood, taken 12 months after liver transplant. The CDR3 amino acid sequence is: CASRTPGQRAYEQYF. The DNA sequence is TGTGCCAGCAGAACTCCGGGACAGAGAGCCTACGAGCAGTACTTC.